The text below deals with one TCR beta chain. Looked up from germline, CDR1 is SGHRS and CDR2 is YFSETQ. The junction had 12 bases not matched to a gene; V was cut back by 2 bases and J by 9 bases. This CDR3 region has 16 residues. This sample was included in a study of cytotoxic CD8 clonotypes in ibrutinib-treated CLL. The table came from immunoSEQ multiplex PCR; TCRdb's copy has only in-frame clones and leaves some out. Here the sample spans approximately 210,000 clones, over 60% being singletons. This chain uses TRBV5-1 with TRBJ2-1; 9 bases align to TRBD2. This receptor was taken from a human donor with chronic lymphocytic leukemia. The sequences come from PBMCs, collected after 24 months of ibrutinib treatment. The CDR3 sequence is CASSFPSGTGAGEQFF. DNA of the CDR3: TGCGCCAGCAGCTTCCCTAGCGGGACCGGGGCTGGTGAGCAGTTCTTC.